A single sample is the source of the 17 T cell receptor beta chains below, sequenced in a study of T cell repertoires in cytomegalovirus infection (dated by TCRdb to the late 2010s). The treatment or condition label for this specimen denotes: in vitro stimulation with specific CMV peptide epitopes to enrich CMV-specific T cells. These receptors have no known antigen. TCRdb lists the instrument as Illumina HiSeq 1500. TCRdb cleaned the public reads at Q25 with fastp, built clones with MiXCR and kept in-frame beta chains. Records with the same CDR3 protein are collapsed into one entry carrying the most frequent genes and DNA. The sample table lists about 920,000 distinct CDR3 sequences, 31% of them with a count of one. Of the sample, 10% to 15% is held by the ten largest clones. Sequenced material: cultured CD8+ T cells from PBMCs, taken from culture after CMV antigen stimulation. These receptors originate from a human donor in good health (CMV status not recorded). Some clones in this sample may be carry-over from other donors' samples.

The gene calls are TRBV7-6 and TRBJ1-5; D gene ambiguous. CDR3 size: 16 residues. Per germline, CDR1 SGHVS and CDR2 FNYEAQ. V was clipped by 1 base and J by 0 bases, with 10 bases between them. The CDR3 region is CASSLGTEPSNQPQHF. The CDR3 region has the DNA TGTGCCAGCAGCTTAGGGACGGAACCTAGCAATCAGCCCCAGCATTTT.

The rearrangement joins TRBV15 to TRBJ2-2; D may be TRBD2 (6 bases). Germline lookup yields CDR1 LNHNV and CDR2 YYDKDF (reference sequence). The V end lost 0 bases, the J end lost 4 bases, and 15 bases lay between the germline ends. The CDR3 contains 17 residues. CDR3 residues: CATSRDLGSGVTGELFF. Here the CDR3 DNA reads TGTGCCACCAGCAGAGATCTTGGTAGCGGAGTCACCGGGGAGCTGTTTTTT.

Many counts were recorded for this clonotype. CDR3 nucleotide sequence: TGTGCCAGCAGCTCCCGACTAGCGGGGGGCCCGGGGGAGACCCAGTACTTC. Translated: CASSSRLAGGPGETQYF. V usage is TRBV7-9 and J usage is TRBJ2-5; 13 bases fit TRBD2. Trimming took 4 bases from V and 5 from J; bases not matched to a gene: 10. Germline CDR1 is SEHNR and CDR2 is FQNEAQ (reference sequence). This CDR3 has 17 amino acids.

This clonotype was counted ten times or more. The chain uses TRBV4-1 and TRBJ1-5; 9 nucleotides match TRBD1. CDR1 is MGHRA and CDR2 is YSYEKL in the germline V gene. Unmatched junction bases numbered 5, after V lost 1 base and J lost 7 bases. The length of the CDR3 is 15 residues. CDR3 amino acids: CASSQAHRGLQPQHF. The DNA for the CDR3 is TGCGCCAGCAGCCAAGCTCACAGGGGGCTACAGCCCCAGCATTTT.

This clonotype has a count of ten or more. The chain couples TRBV7-9 to TRBJ2-7; 8 bases are a match to TRBD2. CDR1 SEHNR and CDR2 FQNEAQ come from the germline V gene (reference sequence). After removal of 5 bases from V and 2 bases from J, the junction contained 17 bases not matched to a gene. This CDR3 is built from 18 residues. CDR3 nucleotide sequence: TGTGCCAGCAGCCGGACCGCCGGGGAGCGGGGGCGACCCTACGAGCAGTACTTC. This translates into CASSRTAGERGRPYEQYF.

In regard to this clonotype: Given a much more abundant clone one base away, this may be a read error. The V call is TRBV7-2, the J call TRBJ2-1; D unresolved. Germline V CDR1 and CDR2: SGHTA, FQGNSA. V lost 10 bases to trimming and J lost 3 bases, with 10 bases between them. The CDR3 has 12 amino acids. The CDR3 here is CANRFSYNEQFF. The CDR3 DNA follows: TGTGCCAACAGATTCAGCTACAATGAGCAGTTCTTC. Based on the CDR3 plus reference TRBV7-2 and TRBJ2-1, the full variable domain is GAGVSQSPSNKVTEKGKDVELRCDPISGHTALYWYRQSLGQGLEFLIYFQGNSAPDKSGLPSDRFSAERTGGSVSTLTIQRTQQEDSAVYLCANRFSYNEQFFGPGTRLTVL.

The chain is built from TRBV12-3 or TRBV12-4 and TRBJ1-1; no firm D call. The V end lost 1 base, the J end lost 2 bases, and 8 bases lay between the germline ends. The CDR3 runs 14 residues. The chain's CDR3 is CASSLVGFNTEAFF. Written as DNA, the CDR3 is TGTGCCAGCAGTTTAGTGGGTTTTAACACTGAAGCTTTCTTT.

This clonotype has just a few counts. V is TRBV7-9 and J is TRBJ1-4; TRBD1 might be the D (6 bases). V was pared by 5 bases and J by 0 bases, with 10 bases between. This CDR3 comprises 15 residues. The germline gives CDR1 SEHNR, CDR2 FQNEAQ (reference sequence). The CDR3 region has the DNA TGTGCCAGCAGCAGTAGGACAGCAACTAATGAAAAACTGTTTTTT. This gives the protein CASSSRTATNEKLFF.

The V and J genes are TRBV5-4 and TRBJ1-2; perhaps TRBD1 as D (6 bases). With 4 bases removed from V and 3 bases from J, the gap between germline ends came to 16 bases. From germline, CDR1 is SGHNT and CDR2 YYREEE (reference sequence). CDR3 size: 15 residues. CDR3 in amino acids: CASSTVGAGDYGYTF. The CDR3 region has the DNA TGTGCCAGCAGCACTGTGGGGGCCGGGGACTATGGCTACACCTTC.

This clonotype was picked up many times. This chain connects TRBV28 to TRBJ2-3, with D hard to call. The germline V gene has CDR1 MDHEN and CDR2 SYDVKM. Trimming cost V 3 bases and J 1 base, with 8 bases left between them. This CDR3 has 14 amino acids. CDR3 sequence: CASSFLSGTDTQYF. CDR3 in DNA: TGTGCCAGCAGTTTCCTATCCGGCACAGATACGCAGTATTTT.

The chain employs TRBV20-1 and TRBJ1-1, with a tentative D call TRBD1 (5 bases). The CDR3 is 12 residues long. Between the trimmed V and J ends, which lost 5 bases and 0 bases, there was a span of 7 bases. Germline CDR1 DFQATT, CDR2 SNEGSKA (reference sequence). The CDR3 is CSAPQVNTEAFF. The CDR3 coding sequence is TGCAGTGCTCCACAGGTGAACACTGAAGCTTTCTTT.

This clonotype was seen more than once but under ten times. The rearrangement uses TRBV6-6 and TRBJ1-3; TRBD1 matches 9 bases. CDR3 size: 15 residues. Germline trimming cut 6 bases from V and 4 bases from J; bases unmatched to any gene: 7. CDR1 and CDR2 (germline): MNHNY, SVGAGI (reference sequence). The CDR3 sequence: CASRIHRGQGNTIYF. In nucleotides, the CDR3 is TGTGCCAGCAGGATTCACAGGGGGCAGGGAAACACCATATATTTT.

A few counts support this clonotype. The CDR3 loop reads CASSLGFEDTEAFF. The CDR3 DNA reads as TGCGCCAGCAGCTTGGGGTTTGAGGACACTGAAGCTTTCTTT. The rearrangement joins TRBV5-1 to TRBJ1-1; D remains unclear. The CDR3 contains 14 residues. The V end lost 0 bases, the J end lost 3 bases, and 9 bases lay between the germline ends. Germline V gene sequence: CDR1 SGHRS, CDR2 YFSETQ.

This clonotype showed up many times. The V gene is TRBV12-3 or TRBV12-4, the J gene TRBJ1-1, with 7 bases aligning to TRBD1. The length of the CDR3 is 14 residues. The ends lost 2 bases at V and 3 bases at J; junction bases unmatched: 3. The CDR3 DNA reads as TGTGCCAGCAGTTTACAGGGGGTATACACTGAAGCTTTCTTT. Its translation is CASSLQGVYTEAFF.

In this sample, this clonotype turned up a few times. The gene calls are TRBV7-6 and TRBJ2-5, with TRBD2 matching over 12 bases. The J segment lost 3 bases and the V segment lost 2 bases, leaving 4 bases of the junction unmatched. Per the germline V gene, CDR1 is SGHVS and CDR2 is FNYEAQ. The CDR3 has 16 amino acids. CDR3 amino acids: CASSLLAGGRKETQYF. Here the CDR3 DNA reads TGTGCCAGCAGCTTACTAGCGGGGGGGAGGAAAGAGACCCAGTACTTC.

V gene TRBV7-9 combines with J gene TRBJ1-2; D is perhaps TRBD1 (5 bases). The ends were cut back, 4 bases at V and 5 bases at J, with 20 bases in the middle. The germline CDR1 and CDR2 sequences are SEHNR and FQNEAQ (reference sequence). The CDR3 loop spans 16 amino acids. Here the CDR3 reads CASSSRDESPPYGYTF. In DNA form, the CDR3 reads TGTGCCAGCAGCTCCCGGGACGAATCCCCCCCGTATGGCTACACCTTC.

The chain employs TRBV4-1 and TRBJ2-3, with a weak D call TRBD1 (6 bases). The germline gives CDR1 MGHRA, CDR2 YSYEKL. CDR3 length: 15 amino acids. Trimming left V 2 bases short and J 4 bases short, with 13 bases between. The CDR3 spells CASSQLDRTSDTQYF. Here the CDR3 DNA reads TGCGCCAGCAGCCAATTGGACAGAACCTCAGATACGCAGTATTTT.